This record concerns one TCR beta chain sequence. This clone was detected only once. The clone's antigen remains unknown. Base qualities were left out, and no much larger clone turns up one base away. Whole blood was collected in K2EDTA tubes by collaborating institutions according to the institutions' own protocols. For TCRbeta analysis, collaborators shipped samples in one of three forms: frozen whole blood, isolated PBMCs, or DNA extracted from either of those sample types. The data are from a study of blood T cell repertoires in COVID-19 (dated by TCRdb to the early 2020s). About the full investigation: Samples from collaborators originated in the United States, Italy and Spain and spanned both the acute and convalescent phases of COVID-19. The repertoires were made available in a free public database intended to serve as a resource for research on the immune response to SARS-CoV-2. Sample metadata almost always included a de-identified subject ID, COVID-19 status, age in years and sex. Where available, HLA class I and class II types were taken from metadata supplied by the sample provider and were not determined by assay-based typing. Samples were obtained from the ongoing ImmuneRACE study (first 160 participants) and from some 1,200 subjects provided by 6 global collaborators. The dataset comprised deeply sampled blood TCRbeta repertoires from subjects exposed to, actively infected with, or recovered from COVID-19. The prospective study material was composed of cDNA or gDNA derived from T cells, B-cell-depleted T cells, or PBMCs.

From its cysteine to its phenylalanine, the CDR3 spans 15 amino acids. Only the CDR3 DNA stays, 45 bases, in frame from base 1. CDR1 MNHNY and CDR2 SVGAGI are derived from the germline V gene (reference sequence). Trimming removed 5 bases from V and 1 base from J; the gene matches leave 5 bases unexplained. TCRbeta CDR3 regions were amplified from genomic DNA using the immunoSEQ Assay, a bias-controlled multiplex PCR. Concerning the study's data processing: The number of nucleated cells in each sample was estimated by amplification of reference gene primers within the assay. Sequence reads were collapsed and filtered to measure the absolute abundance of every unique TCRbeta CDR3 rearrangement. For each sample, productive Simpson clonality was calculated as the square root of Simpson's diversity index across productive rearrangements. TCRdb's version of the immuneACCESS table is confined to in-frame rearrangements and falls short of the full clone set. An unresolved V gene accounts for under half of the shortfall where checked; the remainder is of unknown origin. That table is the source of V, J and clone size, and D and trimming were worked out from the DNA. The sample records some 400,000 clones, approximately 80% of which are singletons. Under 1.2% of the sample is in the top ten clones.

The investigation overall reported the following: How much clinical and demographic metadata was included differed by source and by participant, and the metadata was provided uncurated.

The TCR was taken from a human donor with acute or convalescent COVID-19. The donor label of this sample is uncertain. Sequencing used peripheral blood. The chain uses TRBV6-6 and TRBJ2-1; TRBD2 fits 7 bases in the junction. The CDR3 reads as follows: CASSGSGLSYNEQFF. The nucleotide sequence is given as TGTGCCAGCAGTGGTAGCGGGCTATCCTACAATGAGCAGTTCTTC.